The entry that follows covers one T cell receptor (beta chain) sequence. No antigen is known for it. This entry belongs to a study of T cells in Graves' hyperthyroidism and ophthalmopathy. The investigators amplified TCR beta CDR3 regions from RNA transcripts. The TCR CDR3 first-round RT-PCR relied on the HTBI primer set. TCRdb re-derived calls from the multiplex PCR reads in MiXCR, one entry per CDR3 protein. The table lists 650,000 to 750,000 distinct CDR3 sequences, around 13% of them singletons. The CDR3 totals 15 residues. The germline CDR1 and CDR2 sequences are MGHRA and YSYEKL. V dropped 0 bases and J dropped 4 bases, with 11 bases sitting between them. Criteria for exclusion of patients were uncontrolled infection, other autoimmune disease, pregnancy or lactation. Study outcomes and limitations: Also found in blood were most expanded thyroid clonotypes above 0.001.

The chain uses TRBV4-1 and TRBJ2-3; D perhaps matches TRBD1 (5 bases). Sequencing input: blood. The clonotype was recovered from a woman younger than 35 with Graves' hyperthyroidism. The CDR3 loop reads CASSQEGLGADTQYF. The CDR3 DNA reads TGCGCCAGCAGCCAAGAGGGCCTAGGGGCAGATACGCAGTATTTT.